Listed below are T cell receptor beta chains from one sample, sequenced in a study of T cell changes during pregnancy in multiple sclerosis. The table came from immunoSEQ multiplex PCR; TCRdb's copy has only in-frame clones and leaves some out. This table has about 70,000 clones, roughly 94% appearing once. The sample was peripheral blood, taken in the third trimester of pregnancy. These receptors came from a female donor with multiple sclerosis, enrolled in a pregnancy study. Each CDR3 is given with its conserved first and last residue. The order of the fields is D gene, clone size, J gene, V gene, CDR3 protein, CDR3 DNA. The D gene is left open where the match is weak. Only some rows state a clone size, as once, few, many or a class for expanded clones.

>.|.|TRBJ2-5|TRBV7-9
CASSPSMVYETQYF
TGTGCCAGCAGCCCTAGTATGGTCTATGAGACCCAGTACTTC
>.|.|TRBJ2-6|TRBV30
CAWSQQEYDSGANVLTF
TGTGCCTGGAGCCAACAGGAATACGACTCTGGGGCCAACGTCCTGACTTTC
>.|.|TRBJ1-6|TRBV7-2
CASSRDWSSPLHF
TGTGCCAGCAGCCGTGACTGGAGTTCACCCCTCCACTTT
>.|.|TRBJ2-6|TRBV5-1
CASGVASGANVLTF
TGCGCCAGCGGAGTGGCCTCTGGGGCCAACGTCCTGACTTTC
>TRBD1|.|TRBJ1-2|TRBV11-2
CASSTGTGHFYGYTF
TGTGCCAGCAGCACCGGGACAGGACATTTCTATGGCTACACCTTC
>.|.|TRBJ2-5|TRBV7-2
CASSLAWGRGNGKETQYF
TGTGCCAGCAGCTTAGCCTGGGGCCGGGGGAATGGGAAAGAGACCCAGTACTTC
>.|once|TRBJ1-1|TRBV7-9
CASSFLRQIMNTEAFF
TGTGCCAGCAGCTTCCTCCGACAGATCATGAACACTGAAGCTTTCTTT
>TRBD2|.|TRBJ2-7|TRBV6-1
CASSVAGGVAYEQYF
TGTGCCAGCAGCGTAGCGGGGGGGGTGGCTTACGAGCAGTACTTC
>.|.|TRBJ2-7|TRBV29-1
CSVEEFDSFSEQYF
TGCAGCGTTGAAGAGTTCGACAGTTTTTCCGAGCAGTACTTC
>TRBD2|.|TRBJ2-1|TRBV10-3
CAIGIAGGKGEQFF
TGTGCCATCGGAATAGCGGGGGGAAAGGGAGAGCAGTTCTTC
>TRBD2|.|TRBJ2-5|TRBV18
CASSPGLSGESTQYF
TGTGCCAGCTCACCGGGACTTAGCGGGGAGTCAACCCAGTACTTC
>TRBD1|.|TRBJ2-7|TRBV27
CASRRDRGYEQYF
TGTGCCAGCCGTCGGGACAGGGGGTACGAGCAGTACTTC
>.|.|TRBJ1-3|TRBV7-9
CASSRDNDSGNTIYF
TGTGCCAGCAGCCGGGACAATGACTCTGGAAACACCATATATTTT
>.|.|TRBJ2-2|TRBV5-1
CASSGSGLNTGELFF
TGCGCCAGCAGCGGCTCCGGGTTGAACACCGGGGAGCTGTTTTTT
>.|.|TRBJ1-2|TRBV10-3
CAITERGGYGYTF
TGTGCCATCACCGAAAGGGGGGGCTATGGCTACACCTTC
>.|.|TRBJ1-3|TRBV18
CASYGAGAGNTIYF
TGTGCCAGCTACGGGGCAGGGGCTGGAAACACCATATATTTT
>.|.|TRBJ1-2|TRBV14
CASSQARGFYGYTF
TGTGCCAGCAGCCAAGCTAGGGGGTTCTATGGCTACACCTTC